This T cell receptor beta chain was captured by sequencing in a study of siplizumab effects on memory and regulatory T cells. Study observations and caveats: Naive versus memory phenotype went unassigned for roughly 75-97% of proliferating CD4+ or CD8+ clones.

TCRdb keeps only in-frame clones here, not all; method: immunoSEQ multiplex PCR. The repertoire holds about 100,000 clones, with about 94% as singletons. The CDR3 has 15 residues. Germline CDR1 reads SGHRS; CDR2 reads YFSETQ. The J segment lost 8 bases and the V segment lost 4 bases, leaving 7 bases of the junction unmatched. Regarding this clone: Its antigen is as yet unknown.

V gene TRBV5-1 combines with J gene TRBJ2-1, with 12 bases lining up with TRBD2. Material: non-Treg CD4+ T cells sorted from blood. The TCR sequence derives from a human donor in good health. As DNA, the CDR3 is TGCGCCAGCAGCACACGACTAGCGGGAGTAGATGAGCAGTTCTTC. Amino acid sequence: CASSTRLAGVDEQFF.